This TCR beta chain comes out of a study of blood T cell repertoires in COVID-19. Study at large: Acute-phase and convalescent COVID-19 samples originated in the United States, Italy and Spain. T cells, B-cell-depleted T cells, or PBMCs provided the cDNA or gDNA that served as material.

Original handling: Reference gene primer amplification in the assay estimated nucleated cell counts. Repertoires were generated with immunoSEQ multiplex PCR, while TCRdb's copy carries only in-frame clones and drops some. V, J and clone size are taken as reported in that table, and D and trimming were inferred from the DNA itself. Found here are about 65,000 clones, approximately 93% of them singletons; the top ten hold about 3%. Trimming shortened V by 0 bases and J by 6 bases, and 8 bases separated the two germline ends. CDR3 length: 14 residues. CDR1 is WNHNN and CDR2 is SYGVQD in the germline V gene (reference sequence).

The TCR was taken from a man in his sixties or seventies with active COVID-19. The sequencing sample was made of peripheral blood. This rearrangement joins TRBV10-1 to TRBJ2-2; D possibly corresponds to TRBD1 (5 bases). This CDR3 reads CASSESGLAGELFF. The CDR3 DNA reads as TGCGCCAGCAGTGAGTCGGGGCTGGCCGGGGAGCTGTTTTTT.